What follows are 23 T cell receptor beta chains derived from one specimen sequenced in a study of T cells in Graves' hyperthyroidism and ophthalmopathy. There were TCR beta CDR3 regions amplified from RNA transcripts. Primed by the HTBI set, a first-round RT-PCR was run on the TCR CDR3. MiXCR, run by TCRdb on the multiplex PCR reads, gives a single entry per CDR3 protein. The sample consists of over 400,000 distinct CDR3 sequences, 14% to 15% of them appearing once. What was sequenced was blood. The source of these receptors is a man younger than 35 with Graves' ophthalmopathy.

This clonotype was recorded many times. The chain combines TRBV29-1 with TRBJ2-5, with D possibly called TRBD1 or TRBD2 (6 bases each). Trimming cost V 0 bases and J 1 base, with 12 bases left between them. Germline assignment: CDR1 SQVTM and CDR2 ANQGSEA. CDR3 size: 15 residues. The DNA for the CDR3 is TGCAGCGTTGAAGATCTCGGGGGCCCCCAAGAGACCCAGTACTTC. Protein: CSVEDLGGPQETQYF.

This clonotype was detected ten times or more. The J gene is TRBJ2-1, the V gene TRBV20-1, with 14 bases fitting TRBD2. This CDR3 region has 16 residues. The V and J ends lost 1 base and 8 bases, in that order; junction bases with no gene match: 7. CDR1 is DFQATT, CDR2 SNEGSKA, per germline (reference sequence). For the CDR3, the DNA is TGCAGTGCTAGAGGACTAGCGGGGGGGCTCAGCGATGAGCAGTTCTTC. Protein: CSARGLAGGLSDEQFF.

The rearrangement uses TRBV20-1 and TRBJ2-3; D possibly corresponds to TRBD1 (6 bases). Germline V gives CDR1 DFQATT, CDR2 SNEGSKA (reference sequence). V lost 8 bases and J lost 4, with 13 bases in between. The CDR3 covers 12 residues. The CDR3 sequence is CSIRGSADTQYF. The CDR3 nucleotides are TGCAGTATCAGGGGTTCTGCAGATACGCAGTATTTT.

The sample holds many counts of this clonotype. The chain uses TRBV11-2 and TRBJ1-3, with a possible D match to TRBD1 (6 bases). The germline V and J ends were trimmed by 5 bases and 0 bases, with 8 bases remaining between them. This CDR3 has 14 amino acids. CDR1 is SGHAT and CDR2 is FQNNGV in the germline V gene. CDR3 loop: CASSIQGSGNTIYF. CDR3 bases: TGTGCCAGCAGCATACAGGGCTCTGGAAACACCATATATTTT.

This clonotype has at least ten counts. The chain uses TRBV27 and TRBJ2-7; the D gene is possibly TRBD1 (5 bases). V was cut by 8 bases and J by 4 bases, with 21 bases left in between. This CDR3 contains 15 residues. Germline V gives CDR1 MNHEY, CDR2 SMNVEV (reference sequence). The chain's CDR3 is CASGRPRETSYEQYF. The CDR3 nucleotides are TGTGCCAGCGGCCGCCCCAGGGAAACTTCATACGAGCAGTACTTC.

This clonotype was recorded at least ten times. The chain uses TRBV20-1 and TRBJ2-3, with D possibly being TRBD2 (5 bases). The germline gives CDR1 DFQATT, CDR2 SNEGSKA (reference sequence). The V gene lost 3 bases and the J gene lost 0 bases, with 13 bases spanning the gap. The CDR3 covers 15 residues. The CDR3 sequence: CSASNLAISTDTQYF. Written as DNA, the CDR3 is TGCAGTGCTAGCAACCTAGCTATCAGCACAGATACGCAGTATTTT.

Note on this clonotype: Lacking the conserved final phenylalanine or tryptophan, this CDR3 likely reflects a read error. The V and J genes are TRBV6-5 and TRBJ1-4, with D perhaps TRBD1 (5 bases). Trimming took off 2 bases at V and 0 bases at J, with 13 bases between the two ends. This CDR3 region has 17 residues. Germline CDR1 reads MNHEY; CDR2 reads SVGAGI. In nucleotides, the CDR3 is TGTGCCAGCAGTTACGATAGACAGCTAGCAACTAATGAAAAACTGTTTTCT. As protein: CASSYDRQLATNEKLFS.

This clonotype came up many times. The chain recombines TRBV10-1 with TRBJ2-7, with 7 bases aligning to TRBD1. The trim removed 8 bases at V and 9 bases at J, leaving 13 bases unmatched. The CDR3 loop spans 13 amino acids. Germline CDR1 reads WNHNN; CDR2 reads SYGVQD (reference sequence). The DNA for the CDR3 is TGCGCCAGCGGGCCGGGACAGATTTCCGGGCAGTACTTC. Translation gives CASGPGQISGQYF.

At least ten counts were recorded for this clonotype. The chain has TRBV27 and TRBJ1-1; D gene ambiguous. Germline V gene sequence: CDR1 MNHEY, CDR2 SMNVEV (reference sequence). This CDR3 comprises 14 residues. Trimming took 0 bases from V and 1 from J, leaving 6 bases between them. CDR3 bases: TGTGCCAGCAGTTTATCGTATTGGAACACTGAAGCTTTCTTT. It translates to CASSLSYWNTEAFF.

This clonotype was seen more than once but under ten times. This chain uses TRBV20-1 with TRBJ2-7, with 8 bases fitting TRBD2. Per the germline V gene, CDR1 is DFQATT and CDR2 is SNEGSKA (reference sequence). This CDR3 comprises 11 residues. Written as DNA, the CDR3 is TGCAGCGCACTAGCGGTCAACGAGCAGTACTTC. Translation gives CSALAVNEQYF.

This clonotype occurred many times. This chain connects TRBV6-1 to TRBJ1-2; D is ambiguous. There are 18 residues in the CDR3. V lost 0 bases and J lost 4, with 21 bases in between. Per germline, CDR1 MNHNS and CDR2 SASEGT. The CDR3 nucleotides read TGTGCCAGCAGTGAAGCGCTGTGGGCAGGAGCTCAGGTCTATGGCTACACCTTC. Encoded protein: CASSEALWAGAQVYGYTF.

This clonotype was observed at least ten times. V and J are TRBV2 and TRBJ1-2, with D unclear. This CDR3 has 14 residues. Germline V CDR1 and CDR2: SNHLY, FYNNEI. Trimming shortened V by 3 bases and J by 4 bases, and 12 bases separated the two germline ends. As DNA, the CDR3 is TGTGCCAGCAGTGAGCGTAGCAGACTCTATGGCTACACCTTC. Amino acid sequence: CASSERSRLYGYTF.

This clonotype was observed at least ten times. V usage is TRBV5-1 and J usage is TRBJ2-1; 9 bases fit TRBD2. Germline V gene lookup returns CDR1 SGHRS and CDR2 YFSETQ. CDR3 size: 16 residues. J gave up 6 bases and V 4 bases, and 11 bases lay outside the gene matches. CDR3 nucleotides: TGCGCCAGCAGCCCCATAGCGGGAGAGTTCCTCAATGAGCAGTTCTTC. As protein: CASSPIAGEFLNEQFF.

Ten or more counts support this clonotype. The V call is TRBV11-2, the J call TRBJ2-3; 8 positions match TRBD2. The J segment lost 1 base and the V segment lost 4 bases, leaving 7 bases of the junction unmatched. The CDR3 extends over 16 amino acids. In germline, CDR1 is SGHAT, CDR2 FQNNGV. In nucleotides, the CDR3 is TGTGCCAGCAGCTCCCGGGGGGGGCTAGGCACAGATACGCAGTATTTT. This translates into CASSSRGGLGTDTQYF.

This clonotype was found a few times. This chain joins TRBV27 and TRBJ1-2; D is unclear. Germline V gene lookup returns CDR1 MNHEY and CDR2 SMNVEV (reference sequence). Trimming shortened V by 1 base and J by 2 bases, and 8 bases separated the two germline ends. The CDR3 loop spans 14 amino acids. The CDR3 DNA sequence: TGTGCCAGCAGTTTATATGTCGGAAACTATGGCTACACCTTC. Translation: CASSLYVGNYGYTF.

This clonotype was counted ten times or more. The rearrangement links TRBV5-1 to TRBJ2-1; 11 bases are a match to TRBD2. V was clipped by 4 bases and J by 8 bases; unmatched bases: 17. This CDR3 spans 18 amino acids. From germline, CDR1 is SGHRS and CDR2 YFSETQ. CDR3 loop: CASSRGLAALPWGDEQFF. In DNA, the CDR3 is TGCGCCAGCAGCCGGGGACTAGCGGCGTTGCCCTGGGGTGATGAGCAGTTCTTC.

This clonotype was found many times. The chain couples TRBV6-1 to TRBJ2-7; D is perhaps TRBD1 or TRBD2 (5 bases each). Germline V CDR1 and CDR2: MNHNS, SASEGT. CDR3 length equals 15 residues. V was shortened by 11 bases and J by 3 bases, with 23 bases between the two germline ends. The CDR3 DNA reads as TGTGCCTCGGGACGGTTTCCCGGGATCCTCTACGAGCAGTACTTC. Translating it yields CASGRFPGILYEQYF.

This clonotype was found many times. For the CDR3, the DNA is TGCAGTGCTAGAAACAGAGCTGGAAGCTCCTACGAGCAGTACTTC. Translation gives CSARNRAGSSYEQYF. The gene calls are TRBV20-1 and TRBJ2-7; D is unclear. The CDR3 is 15 residues long. CDR1 and CDR2 from the germline V gene are DFQATT and SNEGSKA (reference sequence). V was cut by 2 bases and J by 0 bases, with 14 bases left in between.

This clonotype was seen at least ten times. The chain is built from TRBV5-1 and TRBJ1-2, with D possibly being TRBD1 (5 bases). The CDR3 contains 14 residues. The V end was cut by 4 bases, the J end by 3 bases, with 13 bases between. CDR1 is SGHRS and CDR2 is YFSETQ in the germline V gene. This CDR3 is CASSTGGAYYGYTF. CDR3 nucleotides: TGCGCCAGCAGCACAGGCGGGGCGTACTATGGCTACACCTTC.

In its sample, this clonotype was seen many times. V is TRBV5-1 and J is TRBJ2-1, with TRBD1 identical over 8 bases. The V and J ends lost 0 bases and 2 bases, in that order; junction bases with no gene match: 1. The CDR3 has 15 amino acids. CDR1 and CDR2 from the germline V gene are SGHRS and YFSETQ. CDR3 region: CASSLGTGPYNEQFF. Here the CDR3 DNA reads TGCGCCAGCAGCTTGGGGACAGGGCCCTACAATGAGCAGTTCTTC.

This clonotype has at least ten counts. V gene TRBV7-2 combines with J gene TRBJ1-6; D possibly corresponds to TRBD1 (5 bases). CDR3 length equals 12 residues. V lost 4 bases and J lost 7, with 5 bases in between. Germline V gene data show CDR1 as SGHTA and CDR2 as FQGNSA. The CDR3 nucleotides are TGTGCCAGCAGCTGGGGGAATTCACCCCTCCACTTT. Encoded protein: CASSWGNSPLHF.

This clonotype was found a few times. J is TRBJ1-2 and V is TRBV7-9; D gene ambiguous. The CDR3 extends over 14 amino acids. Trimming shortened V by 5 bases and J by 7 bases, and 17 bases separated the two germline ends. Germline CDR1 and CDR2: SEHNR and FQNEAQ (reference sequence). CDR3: CASSTLAPRVGYTF. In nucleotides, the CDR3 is TGTGCCAGCAGCACCCTAGCCCCTAGGGTTGGCTACACCTTC. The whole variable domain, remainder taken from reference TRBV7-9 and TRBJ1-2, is DTGVSQNPRHKITKRGQNVTFRCDPISEHNRLYWYRQTLGQGPEFLTYFQNEAQLEKSRLLSDRFSAERPKGSFSTLEIQRTEQGDSAMYLCASSTLAPRVGYTFGSGTRLTVV.

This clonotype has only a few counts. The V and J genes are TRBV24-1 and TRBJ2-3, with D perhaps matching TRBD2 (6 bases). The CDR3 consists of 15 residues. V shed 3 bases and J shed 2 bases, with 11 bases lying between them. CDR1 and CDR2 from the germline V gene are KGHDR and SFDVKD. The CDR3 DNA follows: TGTGCCACCAGTGATAGGGGCGGGGTCACAGATACGCAGTATTTT. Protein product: CATSDRGGVTDTQYF.